The subject of this entry is one T cell receptor beta chain. This sample is part of a study of T cells in narcolepsy. Profiling relied on immunoSEQ multiplex PCR, and the TCRdb table lists in-frame clones only, not all of them. This sample yields tens of thousands of clones, of which 83% are seen a single time; about 3% belongs to the top ten. The CDR3 spans 16 residues. V was trimmed by 5 bases and J by 4 bases, leaving 18 bases between them. The germline CDR1 and CDR2 sequences are SEHNR and FQNEAQ (reference sequence). Sequencing was done on a sample of CD45RA- memory CD4+ T cells from PBMCs. This rearrangement joins TRBV7-9 to TRBJ1-3, with a tentative D call TRBD1 (5 bases). This clonotype was sampled from a human donor with narcolepsy. CDR3 in DNA: TGTGCCAGCAGCCGGGGACGGATAAAGGAAGGAAACACCATATATTTT. This codes for CASSRGRIKEGNTIYF. Complete variable domain (other parts from reference TRBV7-9 and TRBJ1-3): DTGVSQNPRHKITKRGQNVTFRCDPISEHNRLYWYRQTLGQGPEFLTYFQNEAQLEKSRLLSDRFSAERPKGSFSTLEIQRTEQGDSAMYLCASSRGRIKEGNTIYFGEGSWLTVV.